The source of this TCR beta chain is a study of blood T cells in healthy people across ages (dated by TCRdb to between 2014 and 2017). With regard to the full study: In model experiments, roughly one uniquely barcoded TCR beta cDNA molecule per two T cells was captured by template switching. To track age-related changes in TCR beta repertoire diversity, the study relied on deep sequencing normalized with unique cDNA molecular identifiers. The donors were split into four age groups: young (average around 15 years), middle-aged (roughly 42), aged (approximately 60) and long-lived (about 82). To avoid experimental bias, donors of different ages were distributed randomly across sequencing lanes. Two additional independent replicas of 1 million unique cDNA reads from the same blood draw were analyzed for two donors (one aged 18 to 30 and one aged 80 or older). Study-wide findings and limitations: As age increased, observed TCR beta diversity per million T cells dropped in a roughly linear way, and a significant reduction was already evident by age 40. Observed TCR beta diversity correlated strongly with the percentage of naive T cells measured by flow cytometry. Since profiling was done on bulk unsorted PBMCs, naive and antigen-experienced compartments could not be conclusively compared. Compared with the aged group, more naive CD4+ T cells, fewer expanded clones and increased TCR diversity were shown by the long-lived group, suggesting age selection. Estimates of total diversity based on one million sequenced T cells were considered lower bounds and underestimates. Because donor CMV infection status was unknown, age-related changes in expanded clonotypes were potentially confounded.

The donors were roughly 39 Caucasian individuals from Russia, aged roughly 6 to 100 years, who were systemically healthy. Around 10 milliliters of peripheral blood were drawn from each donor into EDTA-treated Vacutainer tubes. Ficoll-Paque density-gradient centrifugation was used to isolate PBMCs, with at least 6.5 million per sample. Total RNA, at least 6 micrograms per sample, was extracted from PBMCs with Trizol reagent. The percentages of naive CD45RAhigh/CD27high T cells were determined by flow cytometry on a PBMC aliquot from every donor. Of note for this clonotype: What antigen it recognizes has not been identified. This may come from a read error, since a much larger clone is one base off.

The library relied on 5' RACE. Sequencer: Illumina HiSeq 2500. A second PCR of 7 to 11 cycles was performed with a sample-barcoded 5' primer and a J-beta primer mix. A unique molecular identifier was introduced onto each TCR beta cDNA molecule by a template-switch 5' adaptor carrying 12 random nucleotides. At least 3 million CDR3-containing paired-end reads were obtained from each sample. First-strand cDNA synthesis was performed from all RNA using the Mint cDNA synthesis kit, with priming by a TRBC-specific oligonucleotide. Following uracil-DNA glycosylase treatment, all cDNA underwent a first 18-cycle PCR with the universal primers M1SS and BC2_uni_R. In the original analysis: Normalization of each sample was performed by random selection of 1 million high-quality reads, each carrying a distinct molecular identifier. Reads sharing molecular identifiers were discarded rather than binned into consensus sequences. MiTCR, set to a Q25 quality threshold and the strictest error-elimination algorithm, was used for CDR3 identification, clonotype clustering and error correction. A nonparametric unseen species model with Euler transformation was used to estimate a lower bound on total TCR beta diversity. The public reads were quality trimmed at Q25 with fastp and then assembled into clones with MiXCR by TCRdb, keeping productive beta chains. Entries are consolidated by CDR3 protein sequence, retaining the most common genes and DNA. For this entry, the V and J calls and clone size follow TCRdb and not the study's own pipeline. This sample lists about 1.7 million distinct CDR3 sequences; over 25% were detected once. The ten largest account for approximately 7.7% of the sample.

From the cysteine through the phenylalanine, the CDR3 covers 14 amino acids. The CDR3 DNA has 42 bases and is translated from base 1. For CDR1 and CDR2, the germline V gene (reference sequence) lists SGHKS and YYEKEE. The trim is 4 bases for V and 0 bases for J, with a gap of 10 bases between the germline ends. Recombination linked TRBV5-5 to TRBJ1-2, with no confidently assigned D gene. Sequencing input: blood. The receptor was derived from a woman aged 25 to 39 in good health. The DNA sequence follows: TGTGCCAGCAGCAAGGACGGGGCTAACTATGGCTACACCTTC. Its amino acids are CASSKDGANYGYTF.